The 24 T cell receptor beta chains presented below share a single source sample, sequenced in a study of T cell changes during pregnancy in multiple sclerosis. Profiling relied on immunoSEQ multiplex PCR, and the TCRdb table lists in-frame clones only, not all of them. The profile shows more than 11,000 clones, over 90% of them singletons. The sequencing used peripheral blood, collected in the second trimester of pregnancy. Receptor source: a female donor in good health, enrolled as a control in a pregnancy study.

The rearrangement links TRBV4-2 to TRBJ2-3; 11 nucleotides agree with TRBD2. This CDR3 comprises 16 residues. Germline V CDR1 and CDR2: LGHNA, YNFKEQ. V was pared by 4 bases and J by 0 bases, with 3 bases of the junction left unmatched. The DNA of the CDR3 is TGTGCCAGCAGCCGGGGACTAGCGGCAAGCACAGATACGCAGTATTTT. Its protein is CASSRGLAASTDTQYF.

The chain is built from TRBV29-1 and TRBJ1-6; TRBD1 matches at 7 bases. With V trimmed by 1 base and J by 13 bases, 10 bases remained unmatched. Looked up from germline, CDR1 is SQVTM and CDR2 is ANQGSEA. The CDR3 sequence is 14 residues long. The CDR3 nucleotides are TGCAGCGTTGAAGGAGGGGGCGCGAAATTTCCCCTCCACTTT. As protein: CSVEGGGAKFPLHF.

This clone was observed once. The chain joins TRBV5-1 to TRBJ2-5; the match to TRBD2 covers 9 bases. The J segment lost 5 bases and the V segment lost 8 bases, leaving 10 bases of the junction unmatched. The CDR3 length is 14 residues. Germline CDR1 is SGHRS and CDR2 is YFSETQ. Here the CDR3 reads CASRPGGRVETQYF. The CDR3 region has the DNA TGCGCCAGTCGGCCGGGCGGGAGGGTTGAGACCCAGTACTTC.

The chain recombines TRBV28 with TRBJ2-3; 10 bases are shared with TRBD2. J was trimmed by 1 base and V by 8 bases; bases with no gene match: 3. The CDR3 has 14 amino acids. From germline, CDR1 is MDHEN and CDR2 SYDVKM. CDR3 in DNA: TGTGCCAGCGCTAGCGGGAGAGGCACAGATACGCAGTATTTT. Protein sequence: CASASGRGTDTQYF.

The gene calls are TRBV2 and TRBJ1-5; TRBD1 might be the D (5 bases). The V end was cut by 6 bases, the J end by 4 bases, with 10 bases between. Germline V gives CDR1 SNHLY, CDR2 FYNNEI. CDR3 length equals 13 residues. For the CDR3, the DNA is TGTGCCAGCAGCCTCGACAGAAATCAGCCCCAGCATTTT. Protein sequence: CASSLDRNQPQHF.

The chain links TRBV11-3 to TRBJ2-2; 13 bases map to TRBD2. Trimming at V came to 4 bases and at J to 5 bases, leaving 7 bases not matched to a gene. The V gene's germline CDR1 is SGHNT and CDR2 YENEEA. The CDR3 runs to 17 residues. The CDR3 coding sequence is TGTGCCAGCAGCTCGGTCGGACTAGCGGGAGAAACCGGGGAGCTGTTTTTT. Protein sequence: CASSSVGLAGETGELFF.

V usage is TRBV19 and J usage is TRBJ1-2, with a tentative D call TRBD1 (6 bases). V shed 10 bases and J shed 1 base, with 13 bases lying between them. Germline values: CDR1 LNHDA, CDR2 SQIVND (reference sequence). The CDR3 runs 13 residues. CDR3 DNA: TGTGCCACCAAGAACAGGGATAACTATGGCTACACCTTC. As protein: CATKNRDNYGYTF.

J is TRBJ2-7 and V is TRBV5-1; TRBD1 agrees at 7 bases. After removal of 4 bases from V and 5 bases from J, the junction contained 9 bases not matched to a gene. Germline values: CDR1 SGHRS, CDR2 YFSETQ. This CDR3 region has 14 residues. The CDR3 DNA reads TGCGCCAGCAGCCATCGACAGGGCACAAACGAGCAGTACTTC. It specifies CASSHRQGTNEQYF.

The table lists this clone with a count of one. The chain links TRBV6-4 to TRBJ2-3, with 11 bases fitting TRBD1. Trimming at V came to 4 bases and at J to 4 bases, leaving 1 base not matched to a gene. Per germline, CDR1 MRHNA and CDR2 SNTAGT. The CDR3 is made up of 14 amino acids. The CDR3 here is CASSGTGGADTQYF. DNA of the CDR3: TGTGCCAGCAGTGGGACAGGGGGCGCAGATACGCAGTATTTT.

The genes are TRBV29-1 and TRBJ2-1, with TRBD2 identical over 7 bases. The CDR3 contains 12 residues. Germline CDR1 SQVTM, CDR2 ANQGSEA. V gave up 7 bases and J gave up 1 base; unmatched junction bases: 1. CDR3 protein: CSAGGSYNEQFF. The CDR3 coding sequence is TGCAGCGCGGGGGGATCCTACAATGAGCAGTTCTTC.

This chain connects TRBV4-3 to TRBJ1-4, with a possible D match to TRBD1 (5 bases). Germline V lookup: CDR1 LGHNA, CDR2 YSLEER. The CDR3 runs 16 residues. V dropped 0 bases and J dropped 7 bases, with 15 bases sitting between them. CDR3 DNA: TGCGCCAGCAGCCAAGATGGGGGGGTTTTATCTGAAAAACTGTTTTTT. Residues: CASSQDGGVLSEKLFF.

The V and J genes are TRBV7-9 and TRBJ1-6, with D possibly matching TRBD1 (6 bases). The CDR3 runs to 14 residues. The V end was cut by 5 bases, the J end by 9 bases, with 14 bases between. From germline, CDR1 is SEHNR and CDR2 FQNEAQ (reference sequence). As DNA, the CDR3 is TGTGCCAGCAGCCCTCAAGGGACACTTTCACCCCTCCACTTT. It is translated as CASSPQGTLSPLHF.

The rearrangement joins TRBV27 to TRBJ2-7; D uncertain. V gave up 1 base and J gave up 3 bases, with 10 bases separating them. Germline CDR1 is MNHEY and CDR2 is SMNVEV (reference sequence). This CDR3 has 14 amino acids. The CDR3, as DNA: TGTGCCAGCAGTTTATTGGCCGGGTACTACGAGCAGTACTTC. Translation gives CASSLLAGYYEQYF.

The V gene is TRBV27, the J gene TRBJ2-4; D is possibly TRBD1 (6 bases). V lost 5 bases, J lost 11 bases, and 13 bases lay in between. Germline loops: CDR1 MNHEY, CDR2 SMNVEV (reference sequence). This CDR3 contains 12 residues. CDR3 nucleotides: TGTGCCAGCAGTCCTGGACAGCATGTTCAGTACTTC. As protein: CASSPGQHVQYF.

The rearrangement uses TRBV28 and TRBJ2-4; TRBD1 agrees at 9 bases. Germline CDR1 is MDHEN and CDR2 is SYDVKM. Losses at the gene ends were 4 bases for V and 0 bases for J; bases not matched to a gene: 4. The CDR3 sequence is 16 residues long. The CDR3 spells CASSWTGVLAKNIQYF. CDR3 bases: TGTGCCAGCAGTTGGACAGGGGTACTAGCCAAAAACATTCAGTACTTC.

The rearrangement joins TRBV6-6 to TRBJ1-5; no definite D call. The CDR3 is 12 residues long. The V end was cut by 6 bases, the J end by 3 bases, with 6 bases between. CDR1 is MNHNY and CDR2 is SVGAGI in the germline V gene (reference sequence). In nucleotides, the CDR3 is TGTGCCAGCAGGCGAGTCAATCAGCCCCAGCATTTT. It is translated as CASRRVNQPQHF.

The chain uses TRBV27 and TRBJ2-4; 7 positions agree with TRBD1. The CDR3 extends over 16 amino acids. Trimming removed 6 bases from V and 6 bases from J; junction bases left unmatched: 14. Germline CDR1 and CDR2: MNHEY and SMNVEV (reference sequence). CDR3 residues: CASSLHATGVANIQYF. The CDR3 region has the DNA TGTGCCAGCAGCCTACACGCTACAGGGGTTGCAAACATTCAGTACTTC.

This clone showed up just once. V is TRBV15 and J is TRBJ2-1, with D possibly matching TRBD2 (7 bases). Trimming removed 0 bases from V and 3 bases from J, with 15 bases in between. The CDR3 totals 17 residues. Germline V lookup: CDR1 LNHNV, CDR2 YYDKDF (reference sequence). CDR3 in DNA: TGTGCCACCAGCAGAGAAAGGGGGGGCCCCCTCTACAATGAGCAGTTCTTC. Translation: CATSRERGGPLYNEQFF.

The V gene is TRBV4-3, the J gene TRBJ1-4; D unresolved. V was pared by 0 bases and J by 4 bases, with 12 bases between. This CDR3 has 16 residues. From germline, CDR1 is LGHNA and CDR2 YSLEER. The CDR3 DNA reads as TGCGCCAGCAGCCAAGATGGTGGGCAGCTTAATGAAAAACTGTTTTTT. The encoded protein is CASSQDGGQLNEKLFF.

The chain uses TRBV9 and TRBJ1-2, with D tentatively TRBD1 (6 bases). The CDR3 is 17 amino acids. CDR1 and CDR2 (germline): SGDLS, YYNGEE. V lost 0 bases, J lost 5 bases, and 20 bases lay in between. The CDR3, as DNA: TGTGCCAGCAGCGTAGCGGTGGGGGCAGGTATAGGGTATGGCTACACCTTC. Amino acids: CASSVAVGAGIGYGYTF.

The J gene is TRBJ2-1, the V gene TRBV9, with 9 bases identical to TRBD1. Germline loops: CDR1 SGDLS, CDR2 YYNGEE. V shed 7 bases and J 2 bases; nucleotides not matched to a gene: 10. The CDR3 is 16 residues long. The CDR3 DNA reads TGTGCCAGCGGACAGGGGACCGTCAGTCCCTACAATGAGCAGTTCTTC. This gives the protein CASGQGTVSPYNEQFF.

The V call is TRBV20-1, the J call TRBJ2-7; D possibly corresponds to TRBD2 (5 bases). CDR1 is DFQATT, CDR2 SNEGSKA, per germline (reference sequence). The CDR3 covers 11 residues. V lost 3 bases to trimming and J lost 7 bases, with 10 bases between them. In DNA, the CDR3 is TGCAGTGCTAGGGAGGACCGGGAGCAGTACTTC. It codes for CSAREDREQYF.

This clone occurred a few times. The chain has TRBV4-2 and TRBJ1-2; D gene uncertain. The CDR3 runs 14 residues. V gave up 4 bases and J gave up 5 bases, with 14 bases separating them. Germline V lookup: CDR1 LGHNA, CDR2 YNFKEQ. The CDR3 nucleotides are TGTGCCAGCAGCCGCGCCGGGGAGGGATATGGCTACACCTTC. Encoded protein: CASSRAGEGYGYTF.

The chain carries TRBV7-7 and TRBJ2-1; tentative D call: TRBD2 (5 bases). Germline CDR1 reads SSHAT; CDR2 reads FNYEAQ (reference sequence). The CDR3 has 15 amino acids. With 1 base removed from V and 0 bases from J, the gap between germline ends came to 7 bases. This CDR3 reads CASSLDSGSYNEQFF. As DNA, the CDR3 is TGTGCCAGCAGCTTAGACAGCGGCTCCTACAATGAGCAGTTCTTC.